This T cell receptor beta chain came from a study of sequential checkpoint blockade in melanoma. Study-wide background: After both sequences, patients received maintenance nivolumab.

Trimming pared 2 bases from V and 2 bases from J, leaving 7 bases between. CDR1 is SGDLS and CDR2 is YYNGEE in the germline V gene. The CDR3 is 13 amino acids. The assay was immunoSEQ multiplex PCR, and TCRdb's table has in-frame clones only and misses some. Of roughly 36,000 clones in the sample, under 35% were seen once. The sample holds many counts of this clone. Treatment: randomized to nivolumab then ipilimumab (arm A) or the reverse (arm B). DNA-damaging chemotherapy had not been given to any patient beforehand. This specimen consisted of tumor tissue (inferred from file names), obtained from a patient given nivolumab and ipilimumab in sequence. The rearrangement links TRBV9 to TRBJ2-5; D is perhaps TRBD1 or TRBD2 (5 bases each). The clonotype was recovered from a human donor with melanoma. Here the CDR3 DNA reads TGTGCCAGCAGCGTGGGGGAACAAGAGACCCAGTACTTC. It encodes CASSVGEQETQYF.